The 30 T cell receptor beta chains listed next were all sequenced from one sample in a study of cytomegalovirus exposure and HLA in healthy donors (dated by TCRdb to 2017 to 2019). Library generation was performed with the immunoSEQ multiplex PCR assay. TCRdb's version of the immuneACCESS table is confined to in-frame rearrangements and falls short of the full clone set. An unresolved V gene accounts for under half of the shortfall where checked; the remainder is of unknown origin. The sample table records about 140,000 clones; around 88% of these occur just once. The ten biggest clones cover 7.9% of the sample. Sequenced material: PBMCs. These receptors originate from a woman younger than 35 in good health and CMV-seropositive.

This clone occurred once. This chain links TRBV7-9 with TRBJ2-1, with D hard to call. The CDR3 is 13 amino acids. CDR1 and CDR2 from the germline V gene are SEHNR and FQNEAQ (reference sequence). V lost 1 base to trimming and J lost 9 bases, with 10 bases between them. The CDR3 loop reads CASSLGVASEQFF. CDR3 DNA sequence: TGTGCCAGCAGCTTAGGGGTAGCAAGTGAGCAGTTCTTC.

CDR3 sequence (DNA): TGTGCCTGGAGTGTACGGGTGAACGAGCAGTACTTC. This sequence encodes CAWSVRVNEQYF. The chain employs TRBV30 and TRBJ2-7; the D is unclear. V gave up 0 bases and J gave up 5 bases, with 8 bases separating them. This CDR3 comprises 12 residues. Germline V gene data show CDR1 as GTSNPN and CDR2 as SVGIG (reference sequence).

CDR3 region: CATGTSGPSTDTQYF. The DNA for the CDR3 is TGTGCCACCGGGACTAGCGGACCTAGCACAGATACGCAGTATTTT. V and J are TRBV27 and TRBJ2-3; the match to TRBD2 covers 11 bases. The CDR3 extends over 15 amino acids. Germline V gene sequence: CDR1 MNHEY, CDR2 SMNVEV (reference sequence). The junction had 6 bases not matched to a gene; V was cut back by 10 bases and J by 0 bases.

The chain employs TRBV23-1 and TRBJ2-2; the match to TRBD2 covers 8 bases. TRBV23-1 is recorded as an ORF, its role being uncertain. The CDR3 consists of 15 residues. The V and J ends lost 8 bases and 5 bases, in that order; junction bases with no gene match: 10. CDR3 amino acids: CASPGAGARTGELFF. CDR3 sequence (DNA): TGCGCCAGCCCAGGAGCGGGAGCCCGTACCGGGGAGCTGTTTTTT.

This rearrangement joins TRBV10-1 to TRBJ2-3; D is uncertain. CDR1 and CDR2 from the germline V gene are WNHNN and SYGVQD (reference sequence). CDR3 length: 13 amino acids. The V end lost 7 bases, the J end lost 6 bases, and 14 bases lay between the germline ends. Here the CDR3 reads CASTDSGLDTQYF. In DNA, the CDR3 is TGCGCCAGCACTGATTCGGGTCTTGATACGCAGTATTTT.

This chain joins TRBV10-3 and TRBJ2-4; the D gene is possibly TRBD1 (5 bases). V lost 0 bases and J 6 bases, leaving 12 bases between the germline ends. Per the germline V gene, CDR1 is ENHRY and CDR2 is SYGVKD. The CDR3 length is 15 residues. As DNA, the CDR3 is TGTGCCATCAGTGAGTCGTTCCAGGGTGCAAACATTCAGTACTTC. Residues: CAISESFQGANIQYF.

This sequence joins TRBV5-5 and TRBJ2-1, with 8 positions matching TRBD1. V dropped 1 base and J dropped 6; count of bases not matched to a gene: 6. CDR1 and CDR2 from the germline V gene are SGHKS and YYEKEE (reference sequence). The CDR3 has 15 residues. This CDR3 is CASSLTGQGGNEQFF. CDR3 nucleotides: TGTGCCAGCAGCTTGACCGGACAGGGAGGCAATGAGCAGTTCTTC.

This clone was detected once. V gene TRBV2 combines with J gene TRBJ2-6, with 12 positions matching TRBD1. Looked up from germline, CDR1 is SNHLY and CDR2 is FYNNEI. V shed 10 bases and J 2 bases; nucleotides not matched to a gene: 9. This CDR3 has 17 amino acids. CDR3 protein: CAIWDRGRFAGANVLTF. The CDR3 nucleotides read TGTGCCATCTGGGACAGGGGGCGGTTCGCTGGGGCCAACGTCCTGACTTTC.

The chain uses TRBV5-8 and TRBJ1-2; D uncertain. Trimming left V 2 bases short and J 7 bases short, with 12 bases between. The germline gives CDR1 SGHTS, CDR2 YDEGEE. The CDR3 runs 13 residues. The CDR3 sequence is CASSLGPEGGYTF. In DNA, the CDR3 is TGTGCCAGCAGCTTAGGTCCAGAGGGTGGCTACACCTTC. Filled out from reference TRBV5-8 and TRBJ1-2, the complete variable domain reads EAGVTQSPTHLIKTRGQQATLRCSPISGHTSVYWYQQALGLGLQFLLWYDEGEERNRGNFPPRFSGRQFPNYSSELNVNALELEDSALYLCASSLGPEGGYTFGSGTRLTVV.

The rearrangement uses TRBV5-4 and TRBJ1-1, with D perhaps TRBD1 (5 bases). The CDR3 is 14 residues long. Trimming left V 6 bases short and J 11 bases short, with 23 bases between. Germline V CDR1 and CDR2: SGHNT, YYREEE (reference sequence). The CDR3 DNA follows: TGTGCCAGCACCCCCTATGGCGGGGGTTTAGAGGCTTTCTTT. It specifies CASTPYGGGLEAFF.

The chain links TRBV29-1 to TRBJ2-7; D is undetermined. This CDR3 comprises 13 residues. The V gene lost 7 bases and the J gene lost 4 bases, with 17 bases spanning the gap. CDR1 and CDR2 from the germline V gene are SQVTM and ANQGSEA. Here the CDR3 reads CSATQDTLYEQYF. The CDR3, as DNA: TGCAGCGCTACTCAGGATACTCTTTACGAGCAGTACTTC.

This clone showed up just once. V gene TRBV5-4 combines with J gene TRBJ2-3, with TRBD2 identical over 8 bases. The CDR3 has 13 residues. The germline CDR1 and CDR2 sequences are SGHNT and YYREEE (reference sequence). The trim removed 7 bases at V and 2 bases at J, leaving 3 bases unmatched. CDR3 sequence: CASRAGVTDTQYF. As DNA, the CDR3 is TGTGCCAGCCGAGCGGGGGTCACAGATACGCAGTATTTT.

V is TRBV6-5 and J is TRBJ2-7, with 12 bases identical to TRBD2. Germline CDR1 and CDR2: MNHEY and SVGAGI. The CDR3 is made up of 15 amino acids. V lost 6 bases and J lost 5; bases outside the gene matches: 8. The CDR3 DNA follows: TGTGCCAGCAGGACCAGACTAGCGGGAGAACACGAGCAGTACTTC. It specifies CASRTRLAGEHEQYF.

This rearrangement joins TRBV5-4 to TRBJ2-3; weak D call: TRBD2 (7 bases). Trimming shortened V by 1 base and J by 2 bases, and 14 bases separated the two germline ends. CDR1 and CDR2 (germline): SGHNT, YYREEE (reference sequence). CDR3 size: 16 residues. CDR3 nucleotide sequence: TGTGCCAGCAGCTTGCTAGGGGGGGGGAACACAGATACGCAGTATTTT. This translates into CASSLLGGGNTDTQYF. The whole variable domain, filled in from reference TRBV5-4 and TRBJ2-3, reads ETGVTQSPTHLIKTRGQQVTLRCSSQSGHNTVSWYQQALGQGPQFIFQYYREEENGRGNFPPRFSGLQFPNYSSELNVNALELDDSALYLCASSLLGGGNTDTQYFGPGTRLTVL.

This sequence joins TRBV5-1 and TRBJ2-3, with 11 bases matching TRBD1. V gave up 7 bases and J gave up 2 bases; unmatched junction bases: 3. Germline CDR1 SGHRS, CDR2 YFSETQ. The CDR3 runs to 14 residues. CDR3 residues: CASGDRGYTDTQYF. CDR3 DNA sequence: TGCGCCAGCGGGGACAGGGGGTACACAGATACGCAGTATTTT.

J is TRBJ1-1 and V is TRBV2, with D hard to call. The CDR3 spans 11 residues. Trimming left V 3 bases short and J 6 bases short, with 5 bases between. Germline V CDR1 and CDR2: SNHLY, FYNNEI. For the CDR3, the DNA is TGTGCCAGCAGTGAGTGGCCTGAAGCTTTCTTT. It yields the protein CASSEWPEAFF.

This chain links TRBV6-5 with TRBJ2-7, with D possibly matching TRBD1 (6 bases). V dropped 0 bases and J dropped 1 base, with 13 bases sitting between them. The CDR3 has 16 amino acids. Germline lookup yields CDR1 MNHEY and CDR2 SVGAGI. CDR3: CASSYSGTTNSYEQYF. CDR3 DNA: TGTGCCAGCAGTTACTCGGGGACAACAAATTCCTACGAGCAGTACTTC.

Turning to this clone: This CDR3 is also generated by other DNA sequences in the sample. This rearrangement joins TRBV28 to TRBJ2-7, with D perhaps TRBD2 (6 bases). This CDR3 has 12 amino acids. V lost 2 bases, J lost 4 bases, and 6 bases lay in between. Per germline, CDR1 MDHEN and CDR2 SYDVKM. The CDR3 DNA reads TGTGCCAGCAGTTTAGGGGGGTACGAGCAGTACTTC. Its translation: CASSLGGYEQYF.

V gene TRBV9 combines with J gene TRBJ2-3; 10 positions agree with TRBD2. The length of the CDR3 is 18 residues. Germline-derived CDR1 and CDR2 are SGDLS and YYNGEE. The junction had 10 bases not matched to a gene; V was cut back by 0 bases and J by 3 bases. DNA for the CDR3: TGTGCCAGCAGCGTAGTAGCTCCGTGGACTAGCGGAACAGATACGCAGTATTTT. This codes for CASSVVAPWTSGTDTQYF.

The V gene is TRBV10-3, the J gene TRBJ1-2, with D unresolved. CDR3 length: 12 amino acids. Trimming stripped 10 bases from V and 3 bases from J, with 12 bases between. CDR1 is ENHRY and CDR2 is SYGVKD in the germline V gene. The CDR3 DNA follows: TGTGCCAACGGGCGGGGTGACTATGGCTACACCTTC. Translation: CANGRGDYGYTF.

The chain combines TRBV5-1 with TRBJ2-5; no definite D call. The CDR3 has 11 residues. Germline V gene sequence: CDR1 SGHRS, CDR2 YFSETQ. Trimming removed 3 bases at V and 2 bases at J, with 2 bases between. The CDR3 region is CASSSQETQYF. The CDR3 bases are TGCGCCAGCAGCTCGCAAGAGACCCAGTACTTC.

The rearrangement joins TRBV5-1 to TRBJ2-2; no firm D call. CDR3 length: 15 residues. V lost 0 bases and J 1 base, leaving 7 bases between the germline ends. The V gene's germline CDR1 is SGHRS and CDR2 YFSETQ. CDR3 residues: CASSLVQLNTGELFF. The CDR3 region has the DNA TGCGCCAGCAGCTTGGTACAGCTGAACACCGGGGAGCTGTTTTTT.

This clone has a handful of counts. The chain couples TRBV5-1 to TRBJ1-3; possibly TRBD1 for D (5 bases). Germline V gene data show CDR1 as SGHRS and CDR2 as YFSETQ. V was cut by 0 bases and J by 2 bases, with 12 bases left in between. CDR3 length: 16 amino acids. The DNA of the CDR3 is TGCGCCAGCAGCTTGGGGCCCCAGGGAACTGGAAACACCATATATTTT. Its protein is CASSLGPQGTGNTIYF.

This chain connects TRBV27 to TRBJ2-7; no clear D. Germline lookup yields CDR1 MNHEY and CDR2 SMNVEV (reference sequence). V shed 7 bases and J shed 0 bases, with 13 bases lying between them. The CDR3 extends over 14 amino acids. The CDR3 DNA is TGTGCCAGCACGCGGTGGCTAAACTCCTACGAGCAGTACTTC. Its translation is CASTRWLNSYEQYF.

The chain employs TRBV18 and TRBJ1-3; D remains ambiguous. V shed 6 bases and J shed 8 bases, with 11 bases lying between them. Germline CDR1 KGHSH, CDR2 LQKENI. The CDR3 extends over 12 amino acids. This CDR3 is CASSRNEDTIYF. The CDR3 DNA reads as TGTGCCAGCTCCCGAAATGAGGACACCATATATTTT.

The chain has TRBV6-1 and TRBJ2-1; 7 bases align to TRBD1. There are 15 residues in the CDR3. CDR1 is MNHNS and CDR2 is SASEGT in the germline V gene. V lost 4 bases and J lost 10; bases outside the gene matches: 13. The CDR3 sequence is CASSGVAGSTGEQFF. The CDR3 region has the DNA TGTGCCAGCAGTGGGGTAGCTGGGTCGACAGGGGAGCAGTTCTTC.

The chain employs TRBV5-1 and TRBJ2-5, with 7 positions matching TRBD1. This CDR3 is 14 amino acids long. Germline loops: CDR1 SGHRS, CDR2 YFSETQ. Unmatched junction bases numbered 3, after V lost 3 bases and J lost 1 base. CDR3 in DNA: TGCGCCAGCAGCTCATGGACAGGCCAAGAGACCCAGTACTTC. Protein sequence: CASSSWTGQETQYF.

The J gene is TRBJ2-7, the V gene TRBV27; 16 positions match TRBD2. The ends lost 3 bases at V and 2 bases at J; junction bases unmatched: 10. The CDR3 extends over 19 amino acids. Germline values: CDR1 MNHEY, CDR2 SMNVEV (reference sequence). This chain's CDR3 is CASSFPGTSGRAGPYEQYF. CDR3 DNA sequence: TGTGCCAGCAGTTTTCCCGGGACTAGCGGGAGGGCCGGACCCTACGAGCAGTACTTC.

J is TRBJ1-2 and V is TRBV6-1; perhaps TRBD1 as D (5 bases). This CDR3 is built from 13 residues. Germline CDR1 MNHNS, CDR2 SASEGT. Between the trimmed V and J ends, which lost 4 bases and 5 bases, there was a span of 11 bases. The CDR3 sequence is CASSALTVYGYTF. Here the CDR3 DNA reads TGTGCCAGCAGTGCCTTGACAGTATATGGCTACACCTTC.

The CDR3 DNA is TGTGCCAGCAGCCAAGATATCAAGGGGAATCCTGAAGCTTTCTTT. This translates into CASSQDIKGNPEAFF. The chain couples TRBV4-2 to TRBJ1-1; a possible D gene is TRBD1 (5 bases). Germline V lookup: CDR1 LGHNA, CDR2 YNFKEQ. CDR3 size: 15 residues. Trimming left V 0 bases short and J 6 bases short, with 14 bases between.